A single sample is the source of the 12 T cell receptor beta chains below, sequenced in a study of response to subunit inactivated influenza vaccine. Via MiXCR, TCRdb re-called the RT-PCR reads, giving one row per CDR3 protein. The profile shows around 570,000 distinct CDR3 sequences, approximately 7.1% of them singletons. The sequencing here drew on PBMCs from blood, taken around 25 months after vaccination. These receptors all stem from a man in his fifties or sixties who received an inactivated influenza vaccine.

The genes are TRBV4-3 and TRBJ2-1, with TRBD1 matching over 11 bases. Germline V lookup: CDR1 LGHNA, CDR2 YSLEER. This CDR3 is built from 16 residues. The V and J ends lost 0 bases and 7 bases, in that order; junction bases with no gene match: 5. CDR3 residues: CASSQDRGTGGNEQFF. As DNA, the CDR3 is TGCGCCAGCAGCCAAGATAGGGGGACAGGGGGTAATGAGCAGTTCTTC.

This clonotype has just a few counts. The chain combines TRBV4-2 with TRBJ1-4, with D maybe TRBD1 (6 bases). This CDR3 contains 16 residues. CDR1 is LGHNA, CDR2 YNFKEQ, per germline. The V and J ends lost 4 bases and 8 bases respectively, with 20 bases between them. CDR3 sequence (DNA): TGTGCCAGCAGCCGAAATTCACAGGGTACAGGGGAAAAACTGTTTTTT. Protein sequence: CASSRNSQGTGEKLFF.

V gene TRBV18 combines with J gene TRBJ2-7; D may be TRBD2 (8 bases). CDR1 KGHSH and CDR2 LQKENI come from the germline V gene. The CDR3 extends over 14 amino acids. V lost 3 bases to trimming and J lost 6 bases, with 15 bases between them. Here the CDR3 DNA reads TGTGCCAGCTCACCGCGGGACAGCGGGGGCGAGCAGTACTTC. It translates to CASSPRDSGGEQYF.

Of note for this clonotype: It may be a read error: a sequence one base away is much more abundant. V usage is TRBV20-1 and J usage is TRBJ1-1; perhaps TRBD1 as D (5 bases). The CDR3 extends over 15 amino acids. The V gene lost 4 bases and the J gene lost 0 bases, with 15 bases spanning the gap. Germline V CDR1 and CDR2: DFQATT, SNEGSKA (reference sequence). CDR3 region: CSATLLGGMNTEAFF. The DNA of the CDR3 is TGCAGTGCTACCCTCCTGGGGGGAATGAACACTGAAGCTTTCTTT.

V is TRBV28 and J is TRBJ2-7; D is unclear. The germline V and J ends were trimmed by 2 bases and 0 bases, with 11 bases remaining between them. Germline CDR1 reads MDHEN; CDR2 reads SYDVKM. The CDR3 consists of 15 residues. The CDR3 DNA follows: TGTGCCAGCAGTTTAATAGGGCCCACCTCCTACGAGCAGTACTTC. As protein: CASSLIGPTSYEQYF.

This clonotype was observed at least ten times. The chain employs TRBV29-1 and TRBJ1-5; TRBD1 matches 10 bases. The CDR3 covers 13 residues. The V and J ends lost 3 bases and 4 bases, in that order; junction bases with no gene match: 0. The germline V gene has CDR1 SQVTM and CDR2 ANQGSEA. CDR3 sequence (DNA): TGCAGCGTTGAGGGACAGGGGAATCAGCCCCAGCATTTT. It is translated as CSVEGQGNQPQHF.

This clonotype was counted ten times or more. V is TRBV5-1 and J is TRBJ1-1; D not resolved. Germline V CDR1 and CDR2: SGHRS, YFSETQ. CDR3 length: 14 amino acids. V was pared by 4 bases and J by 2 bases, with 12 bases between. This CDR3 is CASSLLGLNTEAFF. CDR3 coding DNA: TGCGCCAGCAGCCTTCTCGGCCTCAACACTGAAGCTTTCTTT.

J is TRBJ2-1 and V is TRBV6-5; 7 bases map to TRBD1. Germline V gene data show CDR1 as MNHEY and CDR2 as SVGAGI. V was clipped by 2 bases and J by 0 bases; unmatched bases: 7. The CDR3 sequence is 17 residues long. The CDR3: CASSYQQGLSSYNEQFF. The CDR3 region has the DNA TGTGCCAGCAGTTACCAACAGGGGTTAAGCTCCTACAATGAGCAGTTCTTC.

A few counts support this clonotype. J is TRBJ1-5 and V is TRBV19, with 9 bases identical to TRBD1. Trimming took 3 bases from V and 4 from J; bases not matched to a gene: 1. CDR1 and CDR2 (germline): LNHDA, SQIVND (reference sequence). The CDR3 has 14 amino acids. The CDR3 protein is CASSMGQGNQPQHF. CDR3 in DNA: TGTGCCAGTAGTATGGGACAGGGAAATCAGCCCCAGCATTTT.

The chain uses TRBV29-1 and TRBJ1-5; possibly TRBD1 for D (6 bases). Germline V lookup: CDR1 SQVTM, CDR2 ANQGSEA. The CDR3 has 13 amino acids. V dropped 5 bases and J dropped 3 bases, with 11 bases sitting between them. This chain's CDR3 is CSVTQGYNQPQHF. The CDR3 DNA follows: TGCAGCGTTACACAGGGATACAATCAGCCCCAGCATTTT. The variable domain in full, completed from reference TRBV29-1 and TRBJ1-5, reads SAVISQKPSRDICQRGTSLTIQCQVDSQVTMMFWYRQQPGQSLTLIATANQGSEATYESGFVIDKFPISRPNLTFSTLTVSNMSPEDSSIYLCSVTQGYNQPQHFGDGTRLSIL.

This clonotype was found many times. The CDR3 DNA follows: TGTGCCAGCAGCCAAAGTTCGGGGGGAACCGGGGAGCTGTTTTTT. Protein: CASSQSSGGTGELFF. The chain is built from TRBV6-1 and TRBJ2-2; 7 nucleotides line up with TRBD2. The CDR3 sequence is 15 residues long. Unmatched junction bases numbered 9, after V lost 6 bases and J lost 5 bases. Germline lookup yields CDR1 MNHNS and CDR2 SASEGT.

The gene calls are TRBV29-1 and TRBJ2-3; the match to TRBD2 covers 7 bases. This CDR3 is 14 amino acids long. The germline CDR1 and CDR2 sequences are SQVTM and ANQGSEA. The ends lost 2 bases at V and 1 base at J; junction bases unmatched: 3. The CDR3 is CSVELAERTDTQYF. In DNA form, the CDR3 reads TGCAGCGTTGAACTAGCGGAGCGCACAGATACGCAGTATTTT.